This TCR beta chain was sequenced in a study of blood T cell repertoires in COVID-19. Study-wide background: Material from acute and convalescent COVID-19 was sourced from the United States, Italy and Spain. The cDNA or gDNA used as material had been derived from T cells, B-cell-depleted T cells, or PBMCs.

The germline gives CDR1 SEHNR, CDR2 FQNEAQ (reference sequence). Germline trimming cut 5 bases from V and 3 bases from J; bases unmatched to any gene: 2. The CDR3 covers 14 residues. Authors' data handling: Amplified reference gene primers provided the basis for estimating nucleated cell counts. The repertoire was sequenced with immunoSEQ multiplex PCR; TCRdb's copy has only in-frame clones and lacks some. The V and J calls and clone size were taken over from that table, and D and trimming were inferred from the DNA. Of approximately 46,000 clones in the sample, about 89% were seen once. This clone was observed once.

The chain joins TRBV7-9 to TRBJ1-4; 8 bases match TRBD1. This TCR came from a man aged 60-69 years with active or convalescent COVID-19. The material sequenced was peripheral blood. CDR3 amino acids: CASSLGQANEKLFF. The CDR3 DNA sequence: TGTGCCAGCAGCCTGGGACAGGCTAATGAAAAACTGTTTTTT.